This TCR beta chain comes out of a study of CD8 T cells in Susac syndrome. Random hexamers primed reverse transcription of about 0.5 to 1 ug RNA. Using its own MiXCR run on the immunoSEQ multiplex PCR reads, TCRdb lists one record per CDR3 protein. Among fewer than 150,000 distinct CDR3 sequences, 94% were seen once, and the ten largest hold over 0.25%. CD8+ and CD4+ T cells circulating in blood were sequenced for TCR beta. The receptor comes from a human donor in good health. Sequenced input: CD8+ T cells from PBMCs.

The CDR3 protein is CATRRGRGEQYF. As DNA, the CDR3 is TGTGCCACCCGAAGGGGGCGAGGCGAGCAGTACTTC. The chain is built from TRBV27 and TRBJ2-7; 7 nucleotides align to TRBD1. Losses at the gene ends were 10 bases for V and 6 bases for J; bases not matched to a gene: 9. The germline gives CDR1 MNHEY, CDR2 SMNVEV (reference sequence). The CDR3 extends over 12 amino acids.